The clone carrying this T cell receptor beta chain was recorded only once. Its cognate antigen is unknown. The authors ran a second PCR of about 6 to 12 cycles using a sample-barcoded 5' primer and a J-beta primer mix. Researchers report that a template-switch adaptor with 12 random nucleotides tagged each cDNA molecule. Each CDR3 protein is one row after TCRdb ran MiXCR on the 5' RACE reads. The sample lists 1,500,000 or so distinct CDR3 sequences; less than 45% were seen once. The draw of peripheral blood yielded roughly 9.1 milliliters from each donor. The germline V gene encodes CDR1 SGHRS and CDR2 YFSETQ. Trimming removed 1 base at V and 5 bases at J, with 15 bases between. This CDR3 has 15 residues. The data originate from a study of blood T cells in healthy people across ages. Whole-study results and caveats: The study found TCR beta diversity correlated strongly with naive T cell percentage. PBMC samples, being unsorted, prevented any conclusive comparison of naive and antigen-experienced cells.

This receptor was identified in a woman aged 18-29 years in good health. Sequenced sample: blood. The chain combines TRBV5-1 with TRBJ1-1; D possibly corresponds to TRBD1 (5 bases). The CDR3 region has the DNA TGCGCCAGCAGCTTGAGAATAGGGGCAGTTACTGAAGCTTTCTTT. This sequence encodes CASSLRIGAVTEAFF.